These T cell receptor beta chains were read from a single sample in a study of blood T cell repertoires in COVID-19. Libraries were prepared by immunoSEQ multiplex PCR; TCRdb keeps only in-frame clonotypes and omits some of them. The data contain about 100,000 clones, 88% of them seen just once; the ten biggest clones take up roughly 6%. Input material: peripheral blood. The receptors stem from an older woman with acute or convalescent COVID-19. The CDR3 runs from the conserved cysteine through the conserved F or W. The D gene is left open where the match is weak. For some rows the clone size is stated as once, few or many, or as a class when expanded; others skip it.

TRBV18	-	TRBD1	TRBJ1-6	CASSPVGQGDNSPLHF	TGTGCCAGCTCACCAGTGGGGCAGGGGGATAATTCACCCCTCCACTTT
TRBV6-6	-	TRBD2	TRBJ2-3	CASSYGLVYADTQYF	TGTGCCAGCAGCTATGGACTAGTATACGCAGATACGCAGTATTTT
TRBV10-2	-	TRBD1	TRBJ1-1	CASAVTGKVSEAFF	TGCGCCAGCGCCGTGACAGGGAAGGTCTCTGAAGCTTTCTTT
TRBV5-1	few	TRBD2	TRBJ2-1	CASSLTSGSSYNEQFF	TGCGCCAGCAGCTTGACTAGCGGGAGCTCCTACAATGAGCAGTTCTTC
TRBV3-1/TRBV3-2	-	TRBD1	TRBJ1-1	CASSLPGQGDTEAFF	TGTGCCAGCAGCCTCCCGGGACAGGGGGACACTGAAGCTTTCTTT
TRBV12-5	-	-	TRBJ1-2	CASGSGYSSYTF	TGTGCTAGTGGTTCCGGATACAGCTCCTACACCTTC
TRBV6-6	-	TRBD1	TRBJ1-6	CASSWTGGRSPLHF	TGTGCCAGCAGTTGGACAGGGGGGAGGTCACCCCTCCACTTT
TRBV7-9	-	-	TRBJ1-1	CASSLSPGTEAFF	TGTGCCAGCAGCTTATCACCCGGCACTGAAGCTTTCTTT
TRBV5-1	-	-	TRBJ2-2	CACQTGSTGELFF	TGCGCCTGTCAAACAGGCTCCACCGGGGAGCTGTTTTTT
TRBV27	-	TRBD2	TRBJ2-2	CASSSLASGELFF	TGTGCCAGCAGTTCACTAGCGTCCGGGGAGCTGTTTTTT
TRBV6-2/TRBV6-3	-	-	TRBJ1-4	CASSYRGAGTNEKLFF	TGTGCCAGCAGTTACCGGGGGGCCGGTACTAATGAAAAACTGTTTTTT
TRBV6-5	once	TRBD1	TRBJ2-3	CASRMGQGDTQYF	TGTGCCAGCAGGATGGGACAGGGAGATACGCAGTATTTT
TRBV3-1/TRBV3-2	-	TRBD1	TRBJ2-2	CASSLDRVRTGELFF	TGTGCCAGCAGCCTGGACAGGGTCCGCACCGGGGAGCTGTTTTTT
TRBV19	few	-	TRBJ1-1	CASMELIGTEAFF	TGTGCCAGTATGGAGTTAATTGGGACTGAAGCTTTCTTT
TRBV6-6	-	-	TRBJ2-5	CASSYQAGGQETQYF	TGTGCCAGCAGTTACCAGGCAGGTGGGCAAGAGACCCAGTACTTC
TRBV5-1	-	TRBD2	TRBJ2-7	CASSLWASGGQSSYEQYF	TGCGCCAGCAGCTTGTGGGCTAGCGGGGGTCAAAGCTCCTACGAGCAGTACTTC
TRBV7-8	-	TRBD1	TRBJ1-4	CASSLGQGQYEKLFF	TGTGCCAGCAGCTTAGGACAGGGGCAGTATGAAAAACTGTTTTTT
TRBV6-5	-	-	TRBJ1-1	CASSYGQNTEAFF	TGTGCCAGCAGTTACGGACAGAACACTGAAGCTTTCTTT
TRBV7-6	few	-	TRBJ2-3	CASSQAISGSATDTQYF	TGTGCCAGCAGCCAGGCTATTAGCGGAAGCGCAACAGATACGCAGTATTTT
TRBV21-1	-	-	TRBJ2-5	CASRGLAGHQETQYF	TGTGCCAGCCGGGGACTAGCGGGGCACCAAGAGACCCAGTACTTC
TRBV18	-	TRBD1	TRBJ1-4	CASSPQQGAPNEKLFF	TGTGCCAGCTCACCACAACAGGGGGCCCCTAATGAAAAACTGTTTTTT
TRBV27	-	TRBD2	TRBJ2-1	CASSSQRGSSYNEQFF	TGTGCCAGCAGTTCTCAGCGGGGGAGCTCCTACAATGAGCAGTTCTTC
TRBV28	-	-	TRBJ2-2	CASRLTGMDTGELFF	TGTGCCAGCAGGCTAACAGGGATGGACACCGGGGAGCTGTTTTTT
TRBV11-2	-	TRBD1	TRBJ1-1	CASSLGVTGSAFF	TGTGCCAGCAGCTTAGGGGTGACAGGGTCCGCTTTCTTT
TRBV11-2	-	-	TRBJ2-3	CASSSEEREQDTQYF	TGTGCCAGCAGCTCCGAGGAGAGGGAGCAAGATACGCAGTATTTT
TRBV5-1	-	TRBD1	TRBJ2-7	CASSLRTGRDEQYF	TGCGCCAGCAGCTTGAGGACAGGCCGGGACGAGCAGTACTTC
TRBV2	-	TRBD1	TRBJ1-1	CASGGDRMNTEAFF	TGTGCCAGCGGGGGGGACAGGATGAACACTGAAGCTTTCTTT
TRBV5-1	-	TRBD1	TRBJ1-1	CASSLEGQGARNTEAFF	TGCGCCAGCAGCTTGGAAGGACAGGGGGCACGAAACACTGAAGCTTTCTTT
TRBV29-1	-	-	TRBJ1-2	CSGGGAPYGYTF	TGCAGCGGAGGGGGGGCTCCTTATGGCTACACCTTC
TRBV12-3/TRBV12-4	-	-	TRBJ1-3	CASLESVGNTIYF	TGTGCCAGCCTAGAGTCGGTAGGAAACACCATATATTTT
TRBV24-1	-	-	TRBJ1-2	CATSQSGDGYTF	TGTGCCACCAGTCAGTCCGGGGATGGCTACACCTTC
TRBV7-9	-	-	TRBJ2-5	CASSSPRGARVETQYF	TGTGCCAGCAGCTCCCCCAGGGGGGCGAGAGTTGAGACCCAGTACTTC
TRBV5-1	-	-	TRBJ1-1	CASSLKPGPGTEAFF	TGCGCCAGCAGCTTAAAGCCAGGGCCGGGCACTGAAGCTTTCTTT
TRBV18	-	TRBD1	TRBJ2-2	CASSPTGTGGTGELFF	TGTGCCAGCTCACCTACCGGGACAGGGGGCACCGGGGAGCTGTTTTTT
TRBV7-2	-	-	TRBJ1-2	CASSSSSLYGYTF	TGTGCCAGCAGCTCCTCGAGTCTCTATGGCTACACCTTC
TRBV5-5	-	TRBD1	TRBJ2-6	CASSSGQSLNSGANVLTF	TGTGCCAGCAGCTCGGGACAGTCTTTAAACTCTGGGGCCAACGTCCTGACTTTC
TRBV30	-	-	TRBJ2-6	CAWSVGSSGANVLTF	TGTGCCTGGAGTGTGGGCAGCTCTGGGGCCAACGTCCTGACTTTC
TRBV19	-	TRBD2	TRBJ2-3	CASSPQRETGGTQYF	TGTGCCAGTAGTCCACAGCGGGAGACGGGGGGTACGCAGTATTTT
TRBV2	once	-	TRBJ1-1	CASSDRRTGLYTEAFF	TGTGCCAGCAGTGACCGACGTACAGGGTTGTACACTGAAGCTTTCTTT
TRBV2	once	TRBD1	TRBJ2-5	CASSRGMETNQYF	TGTGCCAGCAGCAGGGGGATGGAGACTAACCAGTACTTC
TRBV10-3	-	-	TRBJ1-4	CAISESGRNEKLFF	TGTGCCATCAGTGAATCAGGGAGGAATGAAAAACTGTTTTTT
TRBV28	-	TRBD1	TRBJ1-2	CASSSWGTGGRGYTF	TGTGCCAGCAGCTCCTGGGGGACAGGGGGCAGAGGCTACACCTTC
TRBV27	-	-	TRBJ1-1	CASQIDPLLGTEAFF	TGTGCCAGTCAAATCGACCCCCTCCTCGGGACTGAAGCTTTCTTT
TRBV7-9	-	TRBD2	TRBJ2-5	CASSETSGEETQYF	TGTGCCAGCAGCGAAACTAGCGGGGAAGAGACCCAGTACTTC
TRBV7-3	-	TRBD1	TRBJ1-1	CASSSSGTGRTEAFF	TGTGCCAGCAGCTCCTCCGGGACAGGGCGCACTGAAGCTTTCTTT
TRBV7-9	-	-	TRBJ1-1	CASSLVLANTEAFF	TGTGCCAGCAGCTTAGTGTTGGCTAACACTGAAGCTTTCTTT
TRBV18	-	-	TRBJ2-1	CASSPPQVVPYNEQFF	TGTGCCAGCTCACCACCCCAGGTAGTCCCATACAATGAGCAGTTCTTC
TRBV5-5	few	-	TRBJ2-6	CASSPGATGANVLTF	TGTGCCAGCAGCCCAGGGGCGACTGGGGCCAACGTCCTGACTTTC
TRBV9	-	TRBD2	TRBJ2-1	CASSVGISGSSYNEQFF	TGTGCCAGCAGCGTAGGGATTAGCGGGAGCTCCTACAATGAGCAGTTCTTC
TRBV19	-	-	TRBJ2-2	CASSIGSGLPPTGELFF	TGTGCCAGTAGTATAGGTAGCGGCCTACCCCCGACCGGGGAGCTGTTTTTT
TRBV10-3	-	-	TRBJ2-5	CAISERAWDNGETQYF	TGTGCCATCAGTGAGAGGGCCTGGGACAACGGAGAGACCCAGTACTTC
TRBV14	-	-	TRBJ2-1	CASSQATPGLSYNEQFF	TGTGCCAGCAGCCAAGCAACCCCGGGACTTTCCTACAATGAGCAGTTCTTC
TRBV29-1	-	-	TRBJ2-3	CSVETHTDTQYF	TGCAGCGTTGAGACACACACAGATACGCAGTATTTT